This T cell receptor beta chain was retrieved from a study of cytomegalovirus exposure and HLA in healthy donors. Study-level findings and limits: V- and J-gene trimming in TCR beta was tied to a missense DCLRE1C variant by an analysis performed later. Fewer than 200 TCR beta chains were listed as cytomegalovirus-associated. Most TCR sequences showed up rarely, but some public TCRs showed up in many donors.

V lost 7 bases to trimming and J lost 8 bases, with 15 bases between them. The length of the CDR3 is 13 residues. Germline CDR1 is LNHDA and CDR2 is SQIVND (reference sequence). PCR employed 60 Vbeta and 13 Jbeta primers. Authors' data handling: As a later analysis found, there were 70 million to 80 million unique TCR beta chains, of which about 10 million were shared. Generated by immunoSEQ multiplex PCR, the TCRdb table keeps only in-frame clones and is missing some. D and trimming were read from the DNA, whereas the V and J calls and clone size are those reported in that table. This sample has roughly 200,000 clones; around 82% occur once, and the top ten carry around 5.4%. Remarks on this clone: Its target is unknown.

Sequenced: PBMCs. The chain carries TRBV19 and TRBJ2-1, with D unresolved. The receptor was derived from a man between 40 and 49 years old in good health and CMV-seronegative. CDR3 sequence (DNA): TGTGCCAGTAACATGGTCGGAGCAGATGAGCAGTTCTTC. As protein: CASNMVGADEQFF.